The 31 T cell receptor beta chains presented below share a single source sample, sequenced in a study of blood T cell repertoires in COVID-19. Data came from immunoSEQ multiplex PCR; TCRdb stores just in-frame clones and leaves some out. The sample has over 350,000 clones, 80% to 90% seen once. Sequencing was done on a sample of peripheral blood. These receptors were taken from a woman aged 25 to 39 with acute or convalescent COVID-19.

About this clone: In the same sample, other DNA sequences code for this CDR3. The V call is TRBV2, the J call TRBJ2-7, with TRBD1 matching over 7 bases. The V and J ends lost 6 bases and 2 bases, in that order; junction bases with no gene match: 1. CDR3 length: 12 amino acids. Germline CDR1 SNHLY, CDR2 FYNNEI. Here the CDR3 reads CASSDRAYEQYF. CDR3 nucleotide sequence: TGTGCCAGCAGCGACAGGGCCTACGAGCAGTACTTC.

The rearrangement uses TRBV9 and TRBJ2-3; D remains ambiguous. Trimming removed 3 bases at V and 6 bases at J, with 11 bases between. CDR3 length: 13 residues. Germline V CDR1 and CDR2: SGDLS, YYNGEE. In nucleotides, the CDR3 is TGTGCCAGCAGCGAGCTAGGAGTGGATACGCAGTATTTT. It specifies CASSELGVDTQYF.

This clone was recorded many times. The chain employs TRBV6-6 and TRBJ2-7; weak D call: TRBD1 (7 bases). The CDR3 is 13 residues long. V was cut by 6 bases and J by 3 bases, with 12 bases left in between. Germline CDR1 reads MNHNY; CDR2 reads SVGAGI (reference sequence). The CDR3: CASSGGQHYEQYF. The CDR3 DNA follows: TGTGCCAGCAGCGGGGGACAGCACTACGAGCAGTACTTC.

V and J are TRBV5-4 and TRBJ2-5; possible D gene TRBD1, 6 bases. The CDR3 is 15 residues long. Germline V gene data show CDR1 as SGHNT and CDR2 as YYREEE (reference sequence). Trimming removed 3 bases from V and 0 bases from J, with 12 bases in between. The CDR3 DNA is TGTGCCAGCAGCTATAAACAGGGTAACCAAGAGACCCAGTACTTC. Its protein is CASSYKQGNQETQYF.

CDR3 coding DNA: TGCGCCAGCAGCTTGGAGGGGCAGGGCCGGCGGTCACCCCTCCACTTT. Translated: CASSLEGQGRRSPLHF. The chain is built from TRBV5-1 and TRBJ1-6; tentative D call: TRBD1 (5 bases). CDR3 length: 16 residues. Deletions cut 0 bases from V and 10 bases from J, with 17 bases between. Germline CDR1 is SGHRS and CDR2 is YFSETQ.

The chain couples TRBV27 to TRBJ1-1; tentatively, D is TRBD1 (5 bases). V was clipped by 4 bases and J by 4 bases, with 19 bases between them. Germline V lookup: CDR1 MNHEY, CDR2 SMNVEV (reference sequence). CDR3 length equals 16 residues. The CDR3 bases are TGTGCCAGCAGTTCGCCTCGGGGGGGGTCTTCCACTGAAGCTTTCTTT. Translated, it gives CASSSPRGGSSTEAFF.

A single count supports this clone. CDR3 region: CASTIDRANGELFF. CDR3 in DNA: TGTGCCAGCACTATTGACAGAGCGAACGGGGAGCTGTTTTTT. The V and J genes are TRBV6-5 and TRBJ2-2, with D maybe TRBD1 (5 bases). CDR1 and CDR2 from the germline V gene are MNHEY and SVGAGI. V lost 7 bases and J 7 bases, leaving 16 bases between the germline ends. The CDR3 loop spans 14 amino acids.

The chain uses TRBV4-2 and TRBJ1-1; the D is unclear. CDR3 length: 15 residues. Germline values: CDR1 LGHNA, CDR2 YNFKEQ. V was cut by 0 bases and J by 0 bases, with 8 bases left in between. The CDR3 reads CASSQEWRMNTEAFF. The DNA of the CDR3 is TGTGCCAGCAGCCAAGAGTGGAGAATGAACACTGAAGCTTTCTTT.

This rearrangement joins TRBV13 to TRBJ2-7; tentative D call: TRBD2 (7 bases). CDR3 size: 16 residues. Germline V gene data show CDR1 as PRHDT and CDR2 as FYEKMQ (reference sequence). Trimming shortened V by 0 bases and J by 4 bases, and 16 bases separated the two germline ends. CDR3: CASSLGLSGGRYEQYF. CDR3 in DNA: TGTGCCAGCAGCTTAGGCCTCTCGGGGGGCCGTTACGAGCAGTACTTC.

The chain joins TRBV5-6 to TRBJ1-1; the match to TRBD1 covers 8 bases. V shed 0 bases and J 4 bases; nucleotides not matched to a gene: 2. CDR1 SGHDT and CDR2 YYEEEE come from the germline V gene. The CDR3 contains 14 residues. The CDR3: CASSLGQGFTEAFF. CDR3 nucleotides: TGTGCCAGCAGCTTGGGACAGGGGTTCACTGAAGCTTTCTTT.

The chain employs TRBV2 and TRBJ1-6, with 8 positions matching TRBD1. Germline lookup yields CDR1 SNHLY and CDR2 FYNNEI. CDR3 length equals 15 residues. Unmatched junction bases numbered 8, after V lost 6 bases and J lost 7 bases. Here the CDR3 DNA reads TGTGCCAGCAGGGAGACAGGGGTTCACAATTCACCCCTCCACTTT. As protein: CASRETGVHNSPLHF.

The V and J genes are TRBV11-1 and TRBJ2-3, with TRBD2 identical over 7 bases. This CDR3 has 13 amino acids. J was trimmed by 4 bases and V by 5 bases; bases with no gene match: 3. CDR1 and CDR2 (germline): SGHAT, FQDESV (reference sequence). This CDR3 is CASSQTSPDTQYF. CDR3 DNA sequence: TGTGCCAGCAGCCAGACTAGCCCAGATACGCAGTATTTT.

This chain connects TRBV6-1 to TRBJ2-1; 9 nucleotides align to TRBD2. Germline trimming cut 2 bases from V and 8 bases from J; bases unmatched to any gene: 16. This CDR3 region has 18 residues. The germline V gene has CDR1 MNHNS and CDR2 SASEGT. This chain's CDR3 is CASSEPVWLAGRSDEQFF. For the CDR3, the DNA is TGTGCCAGCAGTGAACCCGTCTGGCTAGCGGGACGGAGCGATGAGCAGTTCTTC.

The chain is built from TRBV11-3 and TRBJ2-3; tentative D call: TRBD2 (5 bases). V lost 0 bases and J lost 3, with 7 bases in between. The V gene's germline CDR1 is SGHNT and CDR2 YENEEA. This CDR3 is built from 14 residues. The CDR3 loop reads CASSLDSGTDTQYF. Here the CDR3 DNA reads TGTGCCAGCAGCTTAGACTCGGGGACAGATACGCAGTATTTT.

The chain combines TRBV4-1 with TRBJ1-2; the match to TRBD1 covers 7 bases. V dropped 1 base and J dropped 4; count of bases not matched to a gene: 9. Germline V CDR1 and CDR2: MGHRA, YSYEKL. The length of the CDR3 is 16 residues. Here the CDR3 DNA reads TGCGCCAGCAGCCAAGTTATTACAGGGGTAGGCTATGGCTACACCTTC. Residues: CASSQVITGVGYGYTF.

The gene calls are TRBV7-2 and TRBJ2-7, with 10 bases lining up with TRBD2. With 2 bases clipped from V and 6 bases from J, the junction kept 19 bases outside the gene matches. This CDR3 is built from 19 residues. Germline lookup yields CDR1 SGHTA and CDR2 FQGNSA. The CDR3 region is CASSLRGPSGGRIRFEQYF. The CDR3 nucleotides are TGTGCCAGCAGCTTAAGGGGGCCTAGCGGGGGACGTATTCGGTTCGAGCAGTACTTC.

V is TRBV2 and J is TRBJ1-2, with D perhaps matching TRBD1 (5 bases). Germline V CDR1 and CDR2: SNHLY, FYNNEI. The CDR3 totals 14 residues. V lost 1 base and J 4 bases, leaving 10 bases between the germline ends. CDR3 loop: CASSEGGGTYGYTF. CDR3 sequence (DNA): TGTGCCAGCAGTGAAGGGGGGGGGACCTATGGCTACACCTTC.

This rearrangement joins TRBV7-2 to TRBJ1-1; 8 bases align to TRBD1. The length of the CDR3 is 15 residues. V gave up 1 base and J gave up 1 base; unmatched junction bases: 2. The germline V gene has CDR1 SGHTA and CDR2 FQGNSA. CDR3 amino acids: CASSLVGQGNTEAFF. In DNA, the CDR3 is TGTGCCAGCAGCTTAGTCGGACAGGGGAACACTGAAGCTTTCTTT.

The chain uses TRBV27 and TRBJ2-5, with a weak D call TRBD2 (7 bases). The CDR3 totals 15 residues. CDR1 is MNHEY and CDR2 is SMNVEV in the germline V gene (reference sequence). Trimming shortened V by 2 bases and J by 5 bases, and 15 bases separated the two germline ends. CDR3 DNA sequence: TGTGCCAGCAGTTTAACGGGGGGCAGGGTGGAGACCCAGTACTTC. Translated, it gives CASSLTGGRVETQYF.

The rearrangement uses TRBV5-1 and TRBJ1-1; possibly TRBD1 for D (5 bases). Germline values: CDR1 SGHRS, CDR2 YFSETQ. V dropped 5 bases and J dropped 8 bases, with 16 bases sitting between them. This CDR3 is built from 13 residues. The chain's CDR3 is CASSSGIPSEAFF. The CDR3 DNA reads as TGCGCCAGCAGTTCAGGGATTCCGTCGGAAGCTTTCTTT.

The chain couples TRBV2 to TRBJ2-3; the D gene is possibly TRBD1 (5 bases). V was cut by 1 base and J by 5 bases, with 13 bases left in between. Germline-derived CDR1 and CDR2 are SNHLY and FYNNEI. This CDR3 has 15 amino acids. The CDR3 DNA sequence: TGTGCCAGCAGTGAAGGGTGGGGCCGAGAAGATACGCAGTATTTT. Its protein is CASSEGWGREDTQYF.

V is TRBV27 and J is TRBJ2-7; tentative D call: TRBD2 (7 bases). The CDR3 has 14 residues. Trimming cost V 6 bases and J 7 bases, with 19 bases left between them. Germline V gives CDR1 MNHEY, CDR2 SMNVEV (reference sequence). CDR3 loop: CASRGHLWGGEQYF. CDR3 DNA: TGTGCCAGCAGGGGACACCTGTGGGGAGGGGAGCAGTACTTC.

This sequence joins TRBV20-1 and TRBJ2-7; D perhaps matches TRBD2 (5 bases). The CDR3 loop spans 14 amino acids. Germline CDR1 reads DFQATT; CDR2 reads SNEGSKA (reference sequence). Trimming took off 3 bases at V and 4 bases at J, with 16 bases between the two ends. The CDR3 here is CSASHRGDGYEQYF. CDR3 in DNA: TGCAGTGCTAGTCACCGGGGAGACGGGTACGAGCAGTACTTC.

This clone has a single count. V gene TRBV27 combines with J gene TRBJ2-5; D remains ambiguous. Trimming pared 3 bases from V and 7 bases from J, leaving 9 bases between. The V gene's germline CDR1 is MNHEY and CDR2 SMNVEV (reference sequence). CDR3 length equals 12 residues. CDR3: CASSFGSGTQYF. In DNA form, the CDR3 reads TGTGCCAGCAGTTTTGGTTCGGGGACCCAGTACTTC.

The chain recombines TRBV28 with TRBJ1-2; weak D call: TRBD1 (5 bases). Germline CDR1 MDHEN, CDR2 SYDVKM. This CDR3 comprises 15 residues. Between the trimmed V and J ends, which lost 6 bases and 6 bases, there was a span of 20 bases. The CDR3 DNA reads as TGTGCCAGCAGAACGGACAAGTTCCCCTTCGATGGCTACACCTTC. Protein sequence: CASRTDKFPFDGYTF.

This chain's CDR3 is CASSWTGNSDTEAFF. As DNA, the CDR3 is TGTGCCAGCAGCTGGACAGGGAATTCAGACACTGAAGCTTTCTTT. The rearrangement uses TRBV7-2 and TRBJ1-1, with TRBD1 matching over 8 bases. Germline loops: CDR1 SGHTA, CDR2 FQGNSA. The CDR3 is 15 amino acids. Losses at the gene ends were 4 bases for V and 3 bases for J; bases not matched to a gene: 7.

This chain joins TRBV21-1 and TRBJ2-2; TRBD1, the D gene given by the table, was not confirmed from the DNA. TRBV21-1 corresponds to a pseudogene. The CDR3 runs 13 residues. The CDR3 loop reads CASQLWAPGELFF. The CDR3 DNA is TGTGCCAGCCAATTATGGGCTCCCGGGGAGCTGTTTTTT.

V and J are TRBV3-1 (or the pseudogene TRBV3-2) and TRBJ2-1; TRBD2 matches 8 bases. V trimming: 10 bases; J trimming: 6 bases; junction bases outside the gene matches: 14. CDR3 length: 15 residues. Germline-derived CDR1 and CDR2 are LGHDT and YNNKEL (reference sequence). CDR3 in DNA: TGTGCCACCAAAGTGACGGGGGGGGCCCCCAATGAGCAGTTCTTC. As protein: CATKVTGGAPNEQFF.

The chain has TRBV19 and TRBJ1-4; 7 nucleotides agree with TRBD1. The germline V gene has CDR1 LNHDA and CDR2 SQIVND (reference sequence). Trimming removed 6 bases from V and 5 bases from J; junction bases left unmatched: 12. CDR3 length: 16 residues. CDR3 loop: CASSPGQLSTNEKLFF. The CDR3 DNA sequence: TGTGCCAGTAGCCCGGGACAGTTATCCACCAATGAAAAACTGTTTTTT.

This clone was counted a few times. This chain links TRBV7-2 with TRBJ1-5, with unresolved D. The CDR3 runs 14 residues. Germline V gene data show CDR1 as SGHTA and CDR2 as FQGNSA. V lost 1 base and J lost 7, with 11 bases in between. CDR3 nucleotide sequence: TGTGCCAGCAGCTTAGGATATGGCGGCCAGCCCCAGCATTTT. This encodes CASSLGYGGQPQHF.

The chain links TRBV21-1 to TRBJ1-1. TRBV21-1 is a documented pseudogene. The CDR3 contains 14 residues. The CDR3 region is CASSSAGLRTEAFF. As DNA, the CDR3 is TGTGCCAGCAGCTCCGCGGGGCTGCGGACTGAAGCTTTCTTT.